One T cell receptor (beta chain) is described in this entry. As yet, its antigen is unknown. TCRdb keeps only in-frame clones here, not all; method: immunoSEQ multiplex PCR. The sample gives some 190,000 clones, about 89% of which show up once; approximately 7% is in the top ten. The CDR3 runs to 14 residues. CDR1 and CDR2 from the germline V gene are MNHEY and SMNVEV (reference sequence). The ends were cut back, 5 bases at V and 1 base at J, with 12 bases in the middle. The data are from a study of cytomegalovirus exposure and HLA in healthy donors. Study-level information: The same platform was used for the 130 or so validation repertoires as for the approximately 720 first-cohort repertoires, as reported in a later analysis. The study's findings and limits: Confirmation was obtained in vitro that three CMV-associated chains are specific for CMV antigens. Whilst most TCR sequences proved rare, a subset of public TCRs occurred across many donors. The classifier, whose performance was assessed in both the original and validation cohorts, reportedly diagnosed cytomegalovirus status with high specificity and sensitivity.

Sequencing used PBMCs. This TCR came from a man between 25 and 39 years old in good health and CMV-seropositive. The chain uses TRBV27 and TRBJ2-7; a weak D match, TRBD2 (6 bases). The CDR3 loop is CASSVAGRSYEQYF. The CDR3 nucleotides read TGTGCCAGCAGTGTGGCAGGGAGGTCCTACGAGCAGTACTTC.